This paragraph reports one T cell receptor (beta chain). The antigen remains undetermined. Repertoires were generated with immunoSEQ multiplex PCR, while TCRdb's copy carries only in-frame clones and drops some. The profile shows about 480,000 clones, 70% to 90% of them singletons. These data originate in a study of Ad26.COV2.S vaccination and SARS-CoV-2 variants. Study information: By the intramuscular route, Ad26.COV2.S was given once, or twice 56 days apart. Whole-study findings and limits: The analyses of TCR breadth and depth may have understated the size of total T cell responses.

The V gene's germline CDR1 is LNHNV and CDR2 YYDKDF (reference sequence). The CDR3 consists of 15 residues. Losses at the gene ends were 1 base for V and 2 bases for J; bases not matched to a gene: 4. Stated treatment: roughly 18 received Ad26.COV2.S at low or high dose, single or two shots; about five received placebo; per-sample allocation not given. Sample collection was performed on day 63 after the first vaccine or placebo injection. Sequences were derived from peripheral blood, sampled in a trial of Ad26.COV2.S vaccine versus placebo. V is TRBV15 and J is TRBJ2-5, with TRBD1 identical over 7 bases. The sequence derives from a person between 18 and 60 years old who received the Ad26.COV2.S COVID-19 vaccine or a placebo. This CDR3 is CATSRGGTVQETQYF. The CDR3 DNA follows: TGTGCCACCAGCAGAGGGGGGACAGTTCAAGAGACCCAGTACTTC. Looking up the rest from reference TRBV15 and TRBJ2-5 gives the full variable domain: DAMVIQNPRYQVTQFGKPVTLSCSQTLNHNVMYWYQQKSSQAPKLLFHYYDKDFNNEADTPDNFQSRRPNTSFCFLDIRSPGLGDTAMYLCATSRGGTVQETQYFGPGTRLLVL.